The 28 T cell receptor beta chains listed next were all sequenced from one sample in a study of blood T cells in healthy people across ages. Combining a sample-barcoded 5' primer with a J-beta primer mix, a second PCR ran for about 6 to 11 cycles. TCRdb used MiXCR to reprocess the 5' RACE reads, holding one entry per CDR3 protein. The profile shows 700,000 to 1,000,000 distinct CDR3 sequences, more than 40% of them singletons. Material: blood. The receptor source for this set is a man aged 60 to 75 in good health.

The J gene is TRBJ1-4, the V gene TRBV29-1; maybe TRBD1 (6 bases). The V and J ends lost 7 bases and 8 bases respectively, with 20 bases between them. Germline loops: CDR1 SQVTM, CDR2 ANQGSEA. The CDR3 spans 14 residues. The DNA of the CDR3 is TGCAGCGCCGGGCTGGGGGGCAACCGAGAAAAACTGTTTTTT. It translates to CSAGLGGNREKLFF.

The chain is built from TRBV6-5 and TRBJ2-2, with D unresolved. CDR1 and CDR2 (germline): MNHEY, SVGAGI. V was clipped by 5 bases and J by 6 bases, with 10 bases between them. The length of the CDR3 is 13 residues. The CDR3 region has the DNA TGTGCCAGCAGTCCTCAACTACCCGGGGAGCTGTTTTTT. Translating it yields CASSPQLPGELFF.

The rearrangement links TRBV21-1 to TRBJ1-5. TRBV21-1 corresponds to a pseudogene. The CDR3 totals 16 residues. The CDR3 sequence is CASSKAQGATYQPQHF. CDR3 nucleotide sequence: TGTGCCAGCAGCAAAGCGCAGGGAGCCACTTATCAGCCCCAGCATTTT.

The V call is TRBV2, the J call TRBJ1-2, with TRBD1 matching 9 bases. This CDR3 region has 14 residues. In germline, CDR1 is SNHLY, CDR2 FYNNEI. J was trimmed by 1 base and V by 6 bases; bases with no gene match: 3. The CDR3 DNA is TGTGCCAGCAGAGGACAGGGGATTAACTATGGCTACACCTTC. Its protein product is CASRGQGINYGYTF.

This chain uses TRBV7-2 with TRBJ2-3; D not resolved. CDR1 and CDR2 (germline): SGHTA, FQGNSA. The germline V and J ends were trimmed by 7 bases and 4 bases, with 12 bases remaining between them. This CDR3 comprises 13 residues. The CDR3 DNA reads TGTGCCAGCACCCCCCTAGGAGCAGATACGCAGTATTTT. It is translated as CASTPLGADTQYF.

This clonotype turned up a few times. The chain carries TRBV4-3 and TRBJ2-7, with 9 positions matching TRBD2. The germline CDR1 and CDR2 sequences are LGHNA and YSLEER. The CDR3 is made up of 15 amino acids. The junction had 7 bases not matched to a gene; V was cut back by 5 bases and J by 2 bases. The CDR3 DNA is TGCGCCAGCAGCAAGGGGCTAGCGGGGACCTACGAGCAGTACTTC. Translation: CASSKGLAGTYEQYF.

The sample holds a few counts of this clonotype. The chain has TRBV27 and TRBJ1-6; D is ambiguous. CDR3 length: 13 residues. With 1 base removed from V and 8 bases from J, the gap between germline ends came to 6 bases. Germline CDR1 is MNHEY and CDR2 is SMNVEV (reference sequence). The DNA of the CDR3 is TGTGCCAGCAGTTTATATCCTCATTCACCCCTCCACTTT. It yields the protein CASSLYPHSPLHF.

This sequence joins TRBV5-1 and TRBJ2-7; 9 nucleotides line up with TRBD2. Germline V gene lookup returns CDR1 SGHRS and CDR2 YFSETQ. V was pared by 1 base and J by 4 bases, with 3 bases of the junction left unmatched. The CDR3 spans 14 residues. Written as DNA, the CDR3 is TGCGCCAGCAGCTTGATGACTAGCGGATACGAGCAGTACTTC. The encoded protein is CASSLMTSGYEQYF.

This clonotype was picked up a small number of times. The V and J genes are TRBV2 and TRBJ1-2; D call uncertain. The CDR3 totals 11 residues. The V and J ends lost 7 bases and 2 bases respectively, with 5 bases between them. Germline-derived CDR1 and CDR2 are SNHLY and FYNNEI. CDR3 DNA sequence: TGTGCCAGCACTTCCAACTATGGCTACACCTTC. Translating it yields CASTSNYGYTF.

This clonotype came up a few times. This chain links TRBV4-1 with TRBJ2-4; D perhaps matches TRBD1 (6 bases). Germline loops: CDR1 MGHRA, CDR2 YSYEKL. The CDR3 spans 17 residues. Trimming cost V 4 bases and J 1 base, with 17 bases left between them. The CDR3 region is CASSLQGLAPAKNIQYF. CDR3 coding DNA: TGCGCCAGCAGCCTACAGGGTTTAGCTCCTGCCAAAAACATTCAGTACTTC.

This clonotype was seen a few times. This rearrangement joins TRBV6-6 to TRBJ2-4; 8 bases match TRBD2. This CDR3 has 16 residues. Trimming removed 5 bases from V and 0 bases from J; junction bases left unmatched: 6. Per germline, CDR1 MNHNY and CDR2 SVGAGI (reference sequence). The CDR3 DNA is TGTGCCAGCAGTAGAGCGGGGGATCTAGCCAAAAACATTCAGTACTTC. Its protein is CASSRAGDLAKNIQYF.

This chain links TRBV7-3 with TRBJ1-1; D is ambiguous. Germline lookup yields CDR1 SGHTA and CDR2 FQGTGA. CDR3 length: 13 residues. Trimming removed 4 bases at V and 1 base at J, with 7 bases between. The CDR3 DNA reads TGTGCCAGCAGCTCGACCACGAACACTGAAGCTTTCTTT. Amino acid sequence: CASSSTTNTEAFF.

A single count supports this clonotype. Given a much more abundant clone one base away, this may be a read error. J is TRBJ2-5 and V is TRBV20-1, with D hard to call. The J call may be wrong; the DNA end is better matched by TRBJ2-7. The germline V gene has CDR1 DFQATT and CDR2 SNEGSKA (reference sequence). The CDR3 loop spans 10 amino acids. CDR3 loop: CNASQDEQYF. DNA of the CDR3: TGCAACGCTTCCCAGGACGAGCAGTACTTC.

The V gene is TRBV3-1, the J gene TRBJ2-4, with 8 bases fitting TRBD2. Germline CDR1 LGHDT, CDR2 YNNKEL (reference sequence). This CDR3 region has 14 residues. With 5 bases clipped from V and 9 bases from J, the junction kept 9 bases outside the gene matches. DNA of the CDR3: TGTGCCAGCAGCACCCGGGGGGGCAGGGGCATTCAGTACTTC. Its protein is CASSTRGGRGIQYF.

This chain connects TRBV7-2 to TRBJ2-3, with TRBD1 matching 7 bases. This CDR3 has 15 amino acids. Germline trimming cut 6 bases from V and 1 base from J; bases unmatched to any gene: 7. Germline V gene lookup returns CDR1 SGHTA and CDR2 FQGNSA. For the CDR3, the DNA is TGTGCCAGCAGAGTCACGGGACAGCGCACAGATACGCAGTATTTT. It yields the protein CASRVTGQRTDTQYF.

The chain joins TRBV5-1 to TRBJ2-3, with unresolved D. The CDR3 has 13 residues. Trimming took 9 bases from V and 1 from J, leaving 12 bases between them. CDR1 is SGHRS, CDR2 YFSETQ, per germline. CDR3 DNA sequence: TGCGCCACCTCGGTGGCAGGCACAGATACGCAGTATTTT. Translation gives CATSVAGTDTQYF.

This clonotype was observed many times. V gene TRBV7-2 combines with J gene TRBJ2-3; no clear D gene. CDR3 length equals 19 residues. Trimming removed 3 bases from V and 2 bases from J, with 24 bases in between. Germline CDR1 is SGHTA and CDR2 is FQGNSA. CDR3 nucleotides: TGTGCCAGCAGCTTCCCTAAACCGCAGACTCCCACGCTCACAGATACGCAGTATTTT. This encodes CASSFPKPQTPTLTDTQYF.

This clonotype was seen only a few times. This chain uses TRBV10-3 with TRBJ2-5; D is ambiguous. This CDR3 contains 15 residues. Trimming cost V 1 base and J 1 base, with 10 bases left between them. Germline CDR1 reads ENHRY; CDR2 reads SYGVKD. In DNA, the CDR3 is TGTGCCATCAGTGAGTTGAGTCCCCCCCAAGAGACCCAGTACTTC. Residues: CAISELSPPQETQYF.

This clonotype was recorded a few times. The chain carries TRBV30 and TRBJ2-7; unclear D gene. CDR1 is GTSNPN, CDR2 SVGIG, per germline (reference sequence). Trimming pared 1 base from V and 4 bases from J, leaving 11 bases between. The CDR3 loop spans 13 amino acids. CDR3 amino acids: CAWSGSALYEQYF. CDR3 in DNA: TGTGCCTGGAGTGGGTCAGCCTTATACGAGCAGTACTTC.

This clonotype was picked up many times. This chain joins TRBV14 and TRBJ2-6; D gene unclear. The CDR3 loop spans 15 amino acids. Trimming removed 4 bases at V and 1 base at J, with 8 bases between. Germline V gene lookup returns CDR1 SGHDN and CDR2 FVKESK. This chain's CDR3 is CASSPPGSGANVLTF. CDR3 DNA: TGTGCCAGCAGCCCCCCCGGATCTGGGGCCAACGTCCTGACTTTC.

V is TRBV23-1 and J is TRBJ2-5, with 8 bases identical to TRBD1. TRBV23-1 is noted as an ORF with a role that remains uncertain. The CDR3 spans 15 residues. The ends lost 0 bases at V and 3 bases at J; junction bases unmatched: 3. CDR3 nucleotide sequence: TGCGCCAGCAGTCAATCGCGGACAGGGAAAGAGACCCAGTACTTC. As protein: CASSQSRTGKETQYF.

The sample holds one count of this clonotype. The rearrangement joins TRBV30 to TRBJ2-3, with a possible D match to TRBD1 (7 bases). The CDR3 totals 15 residues. Trimming stripped 4 bases from V and 2 bases from J, with 16 bases between. The germline gives CDR1 GTSNPN, CDR2 SVGIG (reference sequence). CDR3 region: CAWKDQGGFTDTQYF. The CDR3 DNA follows: TGTGCCTGGAAGGATCAGGGGGGCTTCACAGATACGCAGTATTTT.

The gene calls are TRBV27 and TRBJ2-7, with 8 bases lining up with TRBD1. The trim removed 0 bases at V and 5 bases at J, leaving 12 bases unmatched. The CDR3 is made up of 17 amino acids. Germline CDR1 and CDR2: MNHEY and SMNVEV (reference sequence). The CDR3: CASSLSYSRAGGHEQYF. The CDR3 DNA is TGTGCCAGCAGTTTATCTTACAGCCGGGCAGGGGGCCACGAGCAGTACTTC.

This clonotype has a handful of counts. The V and J genes are TRBV7-9 and TRBJ2-5; possible D gene TRBD2, 6 bases. V was trimmed by 5 bases and J by 1 base, leaving 23 bases between them. From germline, CDR1 is SEHNR and CDR2 FQNEAQ (reference sequence). This CDR3 is built from 18 residues. This chain's CDR3 is CASSIDGAGRGLQETQYF. As DNA, the CDR3 is TGTGCCAGCAGCATTGACGGGGCGGGACGCGGACTCCAAGAGACCCAGTACTTC.

Concerning this clonotype: At one of its ends the junction is not consistent with the germline gene, which may arise from a read error. This sequence joins TRBV12-3 or TRBV12-4 and TRBJ1-6; the D is unclear. CDR3 length equals 14 residues. This chain's CDR3 is CASSRSYGNSPPHF. The DNA of the CDR3 is TGTGCCAGCAGTCGTAGTTACGGAAATTCACCCCCCCACTTT.

The sample holds a few counts of this clonotype. This sequence joins TRBV29-1 and TRBJ2-2; no reliable D call. The V gene's germline CDR1 is SQVTM and CDR2 ANQGSEA. Trimming shortened V by 4 bases and J by 1 base, and 7 bases separated the two germline ends. The CDR3 spans 13 residues. CDR3 sequence reads: CSVAGQNTGELFF. DNA for the CDR3: TGCAGCGTTGCCGGTCAGAACACCGGGGAGCTGTTTTTT.

The chain links TRBV20-1 to TRBJ2-4, with 12 positions matching TRBD1. CDR3 length equals 14 residues. V lost 6 bases, J lost 8 bases, and 8 bases stayed unmatched. Per the germline V gene, CDR1 is DFQATT and CDR2 is SNEGSKA (reference sequence). The DNA for the CDR3 is TGCAGTGCGGCCGGGACAGGGGGCTTTGACATTCAGTACTTC. Translation gives CSAAGTGGFDIQYF.

Only a few counts were recorded for this clonotype. The chain joins TRBV6-2 or TRBV6-3 to TRBJ2-7; the D gene is possibly TRBD2 (6 bases). The germline CDR1 and CDR2 sequences are MNHEY and SVGEGT. Between the trimmed V and J ends, which lost 7 bases and 2 bases, there was a span of 18 bases. The CDR3 spans 15 residues. CDR3 coding DNA: TGTGCCAGCACCCTTGTGGGGACTGGCACCTACGAGCAGTACTTC. Encoded protein: CASTLVGTGTYEQYF.